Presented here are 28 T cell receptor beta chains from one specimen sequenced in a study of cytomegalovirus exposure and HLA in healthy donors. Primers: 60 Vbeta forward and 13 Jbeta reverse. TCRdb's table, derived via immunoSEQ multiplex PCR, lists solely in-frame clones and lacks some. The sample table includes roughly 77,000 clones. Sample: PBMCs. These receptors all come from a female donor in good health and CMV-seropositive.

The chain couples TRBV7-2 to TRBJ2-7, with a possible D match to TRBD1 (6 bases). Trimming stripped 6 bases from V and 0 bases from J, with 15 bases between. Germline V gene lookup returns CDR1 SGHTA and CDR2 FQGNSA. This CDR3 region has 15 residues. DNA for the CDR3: TGTGCCAGCAGGCGACCGGGACAAAGCTCCTACGAGCAGTACTTC. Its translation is CASRRPGQSSYEQYF.

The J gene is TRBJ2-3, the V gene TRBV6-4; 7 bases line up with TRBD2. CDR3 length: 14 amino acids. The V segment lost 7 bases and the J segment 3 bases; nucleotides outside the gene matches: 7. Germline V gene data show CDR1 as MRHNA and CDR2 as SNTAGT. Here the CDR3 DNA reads TGTGCCAGCAACCGGACTAGGACGACAGATACGCAGTATTTT. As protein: CASNRTRTTDTQYF.

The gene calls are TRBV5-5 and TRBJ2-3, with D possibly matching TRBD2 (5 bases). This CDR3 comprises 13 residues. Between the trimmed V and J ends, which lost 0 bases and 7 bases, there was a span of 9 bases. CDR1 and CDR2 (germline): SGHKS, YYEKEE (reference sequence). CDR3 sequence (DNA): TGTGCCAGCAGCTTGGTGGAGGCGTATACGCAGTATTTT. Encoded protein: CASSLVEAYTQYF.

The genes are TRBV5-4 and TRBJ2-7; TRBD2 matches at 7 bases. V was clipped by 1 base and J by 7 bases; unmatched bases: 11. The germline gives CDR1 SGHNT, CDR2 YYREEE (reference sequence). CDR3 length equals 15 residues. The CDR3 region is CASSLSGGGPTEQYF. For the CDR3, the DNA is TGTGCCAGCAGCTTGTCTGGGGGGGGACCTACAGAGCAGTACTTC. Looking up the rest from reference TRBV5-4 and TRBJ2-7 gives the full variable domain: ETGVTQSPTHLIKTRGQQVTLRCSSQSGHNTVSWYQQALGQGPQFIFQYYREEENGRGNFPPRFSGLQFPNYSSELNVNALELDDSALYLCASSLSGGGPTEQYFGPGTRLTVT.

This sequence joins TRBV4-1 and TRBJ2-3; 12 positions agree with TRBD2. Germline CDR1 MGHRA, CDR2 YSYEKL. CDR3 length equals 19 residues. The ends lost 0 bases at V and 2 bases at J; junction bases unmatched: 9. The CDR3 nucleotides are TGCGCCAGCAGCCAAGATCCCGCTAGCGGGAGGGCCCCCACAGATACGCAGTATTTT. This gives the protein CASSQDPASGRAPTDTQYF.

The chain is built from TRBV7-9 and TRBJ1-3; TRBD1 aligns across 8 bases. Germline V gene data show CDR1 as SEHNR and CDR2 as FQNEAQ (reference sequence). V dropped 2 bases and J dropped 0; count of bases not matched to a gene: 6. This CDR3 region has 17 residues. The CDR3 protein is CASSLSRDRPSGNTIYF. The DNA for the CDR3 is TGTGCCAGCAGCTTATCCCGGGACAGGCCCTCTGGAAACACCATATATTTT.

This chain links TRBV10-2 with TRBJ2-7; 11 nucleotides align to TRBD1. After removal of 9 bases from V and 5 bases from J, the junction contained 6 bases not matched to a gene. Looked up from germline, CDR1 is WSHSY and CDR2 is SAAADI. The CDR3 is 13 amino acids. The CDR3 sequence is CASRTGGQNEQYF. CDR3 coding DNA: TGCGCCAGTAGGACAGGGGGCCAGAACGAGCAGTACTTC.

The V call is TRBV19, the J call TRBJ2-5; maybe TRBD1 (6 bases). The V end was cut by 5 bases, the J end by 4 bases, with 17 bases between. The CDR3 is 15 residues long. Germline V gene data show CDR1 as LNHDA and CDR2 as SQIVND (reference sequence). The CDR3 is CASSPLGGWGETQYF. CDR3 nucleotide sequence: TGTGCCAGTAGTCCCCTAGGGGGATGGGGAGAGACCCAGTACTTC.

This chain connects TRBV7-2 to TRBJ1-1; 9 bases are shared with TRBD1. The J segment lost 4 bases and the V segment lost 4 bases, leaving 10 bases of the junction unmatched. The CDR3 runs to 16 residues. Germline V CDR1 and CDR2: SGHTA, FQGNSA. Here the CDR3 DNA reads TGTGCCAGCAGCTCACAGGACAGGGGAGGCAGCACTGAAGCTTTCTTT. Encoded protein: CASSSQDRGGSTEAFF.

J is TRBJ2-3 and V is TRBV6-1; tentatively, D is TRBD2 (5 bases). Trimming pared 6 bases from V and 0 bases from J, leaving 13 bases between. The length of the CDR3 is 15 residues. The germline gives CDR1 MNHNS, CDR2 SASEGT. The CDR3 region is CASSQRGISTDTQYF. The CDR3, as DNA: TGTGCCAGCAGCCAACGGGGTATAAGCACAGATACGCAGTATTTT.

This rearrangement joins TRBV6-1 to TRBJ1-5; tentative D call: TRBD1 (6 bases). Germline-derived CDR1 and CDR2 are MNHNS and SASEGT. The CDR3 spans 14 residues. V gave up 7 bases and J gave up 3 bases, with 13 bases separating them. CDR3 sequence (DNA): TGTGCCAGCACCAACGGACAGTACAATCAGCCCCAGCATTTT. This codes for CASTNGQYNQPQHF.

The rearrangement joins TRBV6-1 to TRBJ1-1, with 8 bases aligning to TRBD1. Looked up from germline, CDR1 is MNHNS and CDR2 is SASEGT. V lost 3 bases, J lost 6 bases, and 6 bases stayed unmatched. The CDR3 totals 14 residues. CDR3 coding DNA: TGTGCCAGCAGTGACGCAGGGGGCTGGCCTGAAGCTTTCTTT. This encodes CASSDAGGWPEAFF.

The CDR3 coding sequence is TGTGCCAGCAGTTTACAGGGAATCCGCAAAGAGACCCAGTACTTC. Protein: CASSLQGIRKETQYF. The V gene is TRBV2, the J gene TRBJ2-5, with a weak D call TRBD1 (6 bases). CDR3 length equals 15 residues. Germline values: CDR1 SNHLY, CDR2 FYNNEI. Trimming took 5 bases from V and 3 from J, leaving 16 bases between them.

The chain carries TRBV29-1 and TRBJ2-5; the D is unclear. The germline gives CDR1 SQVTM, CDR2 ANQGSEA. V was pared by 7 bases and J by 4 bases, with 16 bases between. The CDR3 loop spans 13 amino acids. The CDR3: CSAFIPNRETQYF. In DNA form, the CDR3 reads TGCAGCGCCTTCATCCCCAACAGAGAGACCCAGTACTTC.

The chain's CDR3 is CASKMGSSGGAYEQYF. DNA of the CDR3: TGTGCCAGTAAGATGGGGTCAAGCGGGGGGGCCTACGAGCAGTACTTC. This chain joins TRBV19 and TRBJ2-7; TRBD2 aligns across 10 bases. With V trimmed by 7 bases and J by 2 bases, 11 bases remained unmatched. Germline lookup yields CDR1 LNHDA and CDR2 SQIVND (reference sequence). The CDR3 covers 16 residues.

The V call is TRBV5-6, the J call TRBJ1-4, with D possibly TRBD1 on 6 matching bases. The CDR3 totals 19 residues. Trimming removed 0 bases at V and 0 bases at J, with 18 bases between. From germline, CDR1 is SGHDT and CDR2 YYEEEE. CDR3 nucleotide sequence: TGTGCCAGCAGCTTGGTAGGGGGTCCTAATATTGCAACTAATGAAAAACTGTTTTTT. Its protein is CASSLVGGPNIATNEKLFF.

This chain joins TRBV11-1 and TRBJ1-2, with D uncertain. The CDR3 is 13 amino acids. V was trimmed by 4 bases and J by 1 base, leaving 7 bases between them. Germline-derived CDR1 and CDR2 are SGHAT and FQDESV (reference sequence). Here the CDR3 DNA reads TGTGCCAGCAGCTCCGGGTTTAACTATGGCTACACCTTC. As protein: CASSSGFNYGYTF.

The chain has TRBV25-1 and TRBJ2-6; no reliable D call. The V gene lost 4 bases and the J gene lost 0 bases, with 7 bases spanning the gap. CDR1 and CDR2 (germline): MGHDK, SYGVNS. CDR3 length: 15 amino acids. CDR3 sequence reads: CASSGINSGANVLTF. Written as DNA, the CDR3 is TGTGCCAGCAGTGGTATTAACTCTGGGGCCAACGTCCTGACTTTC.

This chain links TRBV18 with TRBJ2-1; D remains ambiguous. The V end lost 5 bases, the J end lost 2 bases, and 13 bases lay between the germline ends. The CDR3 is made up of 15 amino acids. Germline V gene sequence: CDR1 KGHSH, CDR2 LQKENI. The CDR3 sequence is CASSTLPPPYNEQFF. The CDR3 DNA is TGTGCCAGCTCAACTCTCCCCCCACCCTACAATGAGCAGTTCTTC.

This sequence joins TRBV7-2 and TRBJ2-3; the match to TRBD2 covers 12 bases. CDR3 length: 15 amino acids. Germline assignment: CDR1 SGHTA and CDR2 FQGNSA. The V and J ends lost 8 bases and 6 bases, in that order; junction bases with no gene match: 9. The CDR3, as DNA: TGTGCCAGCCGGAGGCCTAGCGGGGGGGCGGATACGCAGTATTTT. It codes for CASRRPSGGADTQYF.

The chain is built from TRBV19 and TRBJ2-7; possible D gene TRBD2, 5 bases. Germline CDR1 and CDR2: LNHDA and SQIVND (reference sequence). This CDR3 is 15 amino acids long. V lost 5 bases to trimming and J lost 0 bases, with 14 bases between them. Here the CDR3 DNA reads TGTGCCAGTAGTTCCCGGACTGGCAGCTCCTACGAGCAGTACTTC. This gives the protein CASSSRTGSSYEQYF.

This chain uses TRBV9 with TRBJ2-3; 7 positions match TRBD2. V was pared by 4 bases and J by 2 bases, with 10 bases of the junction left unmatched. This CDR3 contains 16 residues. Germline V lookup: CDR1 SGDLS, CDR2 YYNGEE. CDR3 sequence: CASSYDAGVNTDTQYF. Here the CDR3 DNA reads TGTGCCAGCAGCTACGACGCGGGGGTAAACACAGATACGCAGTATTTT.

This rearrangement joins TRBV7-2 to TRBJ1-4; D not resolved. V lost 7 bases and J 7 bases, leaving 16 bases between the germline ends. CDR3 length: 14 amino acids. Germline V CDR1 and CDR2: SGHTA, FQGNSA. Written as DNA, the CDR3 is TGTGCCAGCACCCTCGGTCCGCGGGGTGAAAAACTGTTTTTT. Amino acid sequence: CASTLGPRGEKLFF.

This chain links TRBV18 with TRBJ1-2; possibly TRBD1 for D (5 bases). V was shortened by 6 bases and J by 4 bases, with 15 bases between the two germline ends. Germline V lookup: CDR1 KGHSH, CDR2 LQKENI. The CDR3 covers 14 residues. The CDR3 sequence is CASSSLVRVYGYTF. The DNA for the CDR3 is TGTGCCAGCTCGTCCTTGGTCAGGGTCTATGGCTACACCTTC.

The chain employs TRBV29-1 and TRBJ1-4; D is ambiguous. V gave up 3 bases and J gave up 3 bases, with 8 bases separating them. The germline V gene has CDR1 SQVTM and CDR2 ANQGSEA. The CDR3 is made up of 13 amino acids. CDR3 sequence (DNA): TGCAGCGTTGAGTATGGAGCTAATGAAAAACTGTTTTTT. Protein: CSVEYGANEKLFF.

In nucleotides, the CDR3 is TGTGCCAGCAGGGGACAGGGGAACACTGAAGCTTTCTTT. Its protein is CASRGQGNTEAFF. V gene TRBV28 combines with J gene TRBJ1-1; 9 bases agree with TRBD1. The CDR3 length is 13 residues. Germline V gene lookup returns CDR1 MDHEN and CDR2 SYDVKM. Losses at the gene ends were 6 bases for V and 1 base for J; bases not matched to a gene: 0.

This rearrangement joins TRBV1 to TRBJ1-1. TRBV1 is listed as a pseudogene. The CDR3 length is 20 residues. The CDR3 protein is CTSSQDRSGGPKIMNTEAFF. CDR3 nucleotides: TGCACCAGCAGCCAAGATCGGTCGGGGGGTCCTAAAATCATGAACACTGAAGCTTTCTTT.

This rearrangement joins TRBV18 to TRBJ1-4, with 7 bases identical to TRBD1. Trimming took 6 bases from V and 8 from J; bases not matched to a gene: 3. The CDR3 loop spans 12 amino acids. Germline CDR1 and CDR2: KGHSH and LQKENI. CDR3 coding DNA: TGTGCCAGCTCGTCGGACAGGGAAAAACTGTTTTTT. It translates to CASSSDREKLFF.